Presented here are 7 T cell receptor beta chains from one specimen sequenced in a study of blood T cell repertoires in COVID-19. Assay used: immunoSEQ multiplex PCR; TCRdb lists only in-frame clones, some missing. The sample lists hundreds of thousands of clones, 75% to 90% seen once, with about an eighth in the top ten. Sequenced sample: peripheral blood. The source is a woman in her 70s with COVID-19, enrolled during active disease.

CDR3 region: CASSFGLVMGTQYF. CDR3 in DNA: TGTGCCAGCAGCTTCGGACTGGTAATGGGGACCCAGTACTTC. The chain recombines TRBV7-9 with TRBJ2-5; the D gene is possibly TRBD2 (5 bases). Trimming cost V 3 bases and J 7 bases, with 15 bases left between them. This CDR3 has 14 residues. Germline loops: CDR1 SEHNR, CDR2 FQNEAQ (reference sequence).

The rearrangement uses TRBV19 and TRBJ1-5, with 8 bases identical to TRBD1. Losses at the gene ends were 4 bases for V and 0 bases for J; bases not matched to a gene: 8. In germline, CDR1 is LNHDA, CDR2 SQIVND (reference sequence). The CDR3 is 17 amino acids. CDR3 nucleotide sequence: TGTGCCAGTAGTACCCCTGGCAGGGGGCTTAGCAATCAGCCCCAGCATTTT. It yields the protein CASSTPGRGLSNQPQHF.

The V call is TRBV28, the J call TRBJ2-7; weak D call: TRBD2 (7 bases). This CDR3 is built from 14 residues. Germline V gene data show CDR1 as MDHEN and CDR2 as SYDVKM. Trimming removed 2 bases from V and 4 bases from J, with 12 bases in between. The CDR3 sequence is CASSLGGAGYEQYF. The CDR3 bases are TGTGCCAGCAGTTTAGGGGGGGCCGGGTACGAGCAGTACTTC.

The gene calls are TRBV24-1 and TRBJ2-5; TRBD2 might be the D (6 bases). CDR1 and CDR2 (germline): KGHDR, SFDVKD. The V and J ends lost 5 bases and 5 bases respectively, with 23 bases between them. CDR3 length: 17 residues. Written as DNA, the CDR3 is TGTGCCACCAGTGGATCCACGGCACTTACCGCGGGGGAGACCCAGTACTTC. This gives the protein CATSGSTALTAGETQYF.

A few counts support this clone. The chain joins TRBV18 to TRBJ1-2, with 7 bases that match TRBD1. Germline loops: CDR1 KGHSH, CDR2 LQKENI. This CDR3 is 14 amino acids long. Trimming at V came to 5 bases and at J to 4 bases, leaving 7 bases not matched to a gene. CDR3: CASSEGQYSYGYTF. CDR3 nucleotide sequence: TGTGCCAGCTCAGAGGGACAGTACTCCTATGGCTACACCTTC. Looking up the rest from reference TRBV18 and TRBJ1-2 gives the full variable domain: NAGVMQNPRHLVRRRGQEARLRCSPMKGHSHVYWYRQLPEEGLKFMVYLQKENIIDESGMPKERFSAEFPKEGPSILRIQQVVRGDSAAYFCASSEGQYSYGYTFGSGTRLTVV.

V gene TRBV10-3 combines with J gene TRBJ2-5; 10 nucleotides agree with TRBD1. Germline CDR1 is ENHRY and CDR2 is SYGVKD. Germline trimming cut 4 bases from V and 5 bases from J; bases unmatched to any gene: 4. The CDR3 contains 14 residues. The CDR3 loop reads CAISGRDRGETQYF. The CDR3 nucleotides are TGTGCCATCAGTGGACGGGACAGGGGCGAGACCCAGTACTTC.

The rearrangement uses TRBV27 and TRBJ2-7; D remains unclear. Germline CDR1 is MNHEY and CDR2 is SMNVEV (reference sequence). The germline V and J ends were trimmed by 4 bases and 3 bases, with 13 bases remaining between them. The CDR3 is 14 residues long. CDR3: CASSYRGEFYEQYF. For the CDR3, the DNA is TGTGCCAGCAGTTACCGAGGAGAGTTCTACGAGCAGTACTTC.